The 4 T cell receptor beta chains given below trace back to one sample, sequenced in a study of Graves' ophthalmopathy and Graves' hyperthyroidism (dated by TCRdb to 2016 to 2019). Sequenced on an Illumina HiSeq 2000. TCR beta CDR3 regions were amplified from RNA transcripts for repertoire sequencing. The first round was an RT-PCR using HTBI primers with the Qiagen OneStep RT-PCR kit, and this first round was followed by a second-round multiplex PCR, then size selection and purification. The public reads were quality trimmed at Q25 with fastp and then assembled into clones with MiXCR by TCRdb, keeping productive beta chains. Every CDR3 protein is listed once, alongside the most common genes and DNA of its rows. For this sample there are some 750,000 distinct CDR3 sequences; approximately 40% appear just once. Jointly, the top ten make up around 40% of the sample. Input material: peripheral blood. The receptors were sampled from an adult man with Graves' ophthalmopathy.

Remarks on this clonotype: One end of the junction fails to match germline, which may point to a read error. V is TRBV15 and J is TRBJ1-2; maybe TRBD1 (6 bases). Germline V lookup: CDR1 LNHNV, CDR2 YYDKDF (reference sequence). This CDR3 is built from 15 residues. CDR3 bases: TGTGCCACCAGCAGCTTGGAAGGGGGGGACTATGGCCACACCTTC. Amino acids: CATSSLEGGDYGHTF.

This clonotype was seen repeatedly, ten times or more. This rearrangement joins TRBV14 to TRBJ2-7, with no clear D. V was shortened by 0 bases and J by 0 bases, with 6 bases between the two germline ends. There are 14 residues in the CDR3. Germline CDR1 reads SGHDN; CDR2 reads FVKESK. The CDR3, as DNA: TGTGCCAGCAGCCAAGAGGGCTACTCCTACGAGCAGTACTTC. It is translated as CASSQEGYSYEQYF.

The chain recombines TRBV15 with TRBJ2-7; the match to TRBD2 covers 8 bases. The CDR3 totals 15 residues. CDR1 LNHNV and CDR2 YYDKDF come from the germline V gene (reference sequence). Trimming cost V 2 bases and J 7 bases; bases outside gene matches: 10. The CDR3 region has the DNA TGTGCCACCAGCAGATCGGGGGGGACCTACAATGAGCAGTACTTC. As protein: CATSRSGGTYNEQYF.

This clonotype appeared a few times. This chain connects TRBV20-1 to TRBJ2-7; tentatively, D is TRBD2 (6 bases). The V end was cut by 0 bases, the J end by 0 bases, with 15 bases between. Germline CDR1 and CDR2: DFQATT and SNEGSKA (reference sequence). This CDR3 has 16 residues. The CDR3 sequence is CSARDAGREPSYEQYF. CDR3 bases: TGCAGTGCTAGAGACGCTGGCCGGGAGCCCTCCTACGAGCAGTACTTC.